Listed below are T cell receptor beta chains from one sample, sequenced in a study of graft-versus-host responses after intestinal transplantation. The repertoire was sequenced with immunoSEQ multiplex PCR; TCRdb's copy has only in-frame clones and lacks some. This sample has approximately 7,000 clones; over 75% occur once, and the top ten carry about 4.9%. The input for sequencing was PBMCs, taken roughly 87 days after transplant. The receptors were gathered from a human patient who received an intestinal transplant, so some T cells may come from the graft donor. CDR3s include the opening cysteine and the closing phenylalanine or tryptophan. D genes are given only for firm matches. Some rows have no size entry. The others give once, few or many, or a class for an expanded clone.

J	D	length	V	size	DNA	CDR3
TRBJ2-3	NA	14	TRBV7-8	NA	TGTGCCAGCAGCTACCGACTAGGGGCAGATACGCAGTATTTT	CASSYRLGADTQYF
TRBJ2-3	NA	14	TRBV6-4	NA	TGTGCCAGCAGTTTTAACCCTGGCTCCGATACGCAGTATTTT	CASSFNPGSDTQYF
TRBJ2-3	NA	20	TRBV10-3	once	TGTGCCATCAGTGAGTCGAAGGAGGGGGAGATAACCCAAGTCACAGATACGCAGTATTTT	CAISESKEGEITQVTDTQYF
TRBJ1-5	NA	13	TRBV2	NA	TGTGCCAGCACCGACGATAGCAATCAGCCCCAGCATTTT	CASTDDSNQPQHF
TRBJ2-1	NA	13	TRBV27	NA	TGTGCCAGCAGTTTCGCCCGCAGGGATGAGCAGTTCTTC	CASSFARRDEQFF
TRBJ2-1	TRBD1	14	TRBV6-5	once	TGTGCCAGCAGTTACCCCCAGGGGGACAATGAGCAGTTCTTC	CASSYPQGDNEQFF
TRBJ1-2	NA	16	TRBV18	NA	TGTGCCAGCTCACCAGGGAACCGTCAAAATAACTATGGCTACACCTTC	CASSPGNRQNNYGYTF
TRBJ2-3	NA	16	TRBV4-1	NA	TGCGCCAGCAGTCCCCTACTAAGTGCTAGCACAGATACGCAGTATTTT	CASSPLLSASTDTQYF
TRBJ2-1	NA	15	TRBV19	once	TGTGCCAGTAGTATGTCGTCCCGGGACTACAATGAGCAGTTCTTC	CASSMSSRDYNEQFF
TRBJ2-1	TRBD1	17	TRBV27	NA	TGTGCCAGCAGTCCCACCCGACAGGGGAAGGTGGACAATGAGCAGTTCTTC	CASSPTRQGKVDNEQFF
TRBJ1-1	NA	14	TRBV15	NA	TGTGCCACCAGCAGAGAGAGGATGAACACTGAAGCTTTCTTT	CATSRERMNTEAFF
TRBJ1-1	NA	12	TRBV15	NA	TGTGCCACCAGCACGGCCGGGGGGCAAGCTTTCTTT	CATSTAGGQAFF
TRBJ2-1	TRBD2	17	TRBV4-2	NA	TGTGCCAGCAGCCAAGAAAAAGGCGGGGGGGCGGAGAATGAGCAGTTCTTC	CASSQEKGGGAENEQFF